The 26 T cell receptor beta chains listed next were all sequenced from one sample in a study of beta chain features in type 1 diabetes. Of the isolated RNA, all was reverse transcribed, and so the sequenced material was expressed TCRB transcripts. Method: immunoSEQ multiplex PCR; TCRdb's copy keeps in-frame clones and lacks some. The sample includes 130,000 to 150,000 clones, nearly 50% of them seen just once. Input material: Tregs from blood. Receptor source: a man between 18 and 29 years old in good health.

The rearrangement joins TRBV13 to TRBJ2-1; 11 positions agree with TRBD2. This CDR3 spans 18 amino acids. The germline V gene has CDR1 PRHDT and CDR2 FYEKMQ (reference sequence). V shed 4 bases, J shed 0 bases, and the junction held 8 bases outside the gene matches. For the CDR3, the DNA is TGTGCCAGCAGCTCCGTTAGTAGCGGGAGGGGCTCCTACAATGAGCAGTTCTTC. Translating it yields CASSSVSSGRGSYNEQFF.

The chain combines TRBV5-1 with TRBJ2-3, with 9 bases aligning to TRBD2. V lost 2 bases to trimming and J lost 4 bases; unmatched junction nucleotides: 5. Germline values: CDR1 SGHRS, CDR2 YFSETQ. CDR3 size: 15 residues. The CDR3, as DNA: TGCGCCAGCAGCTTTGGCGGGGGGGCCCCAGATACGCAGTATTTT. Translation: CASSFGGGAPDTQYF.

The sample holds a few counts of this clone. The V and J genes are TRBV4-3 and TRBJ2-1, with 10 bases matching TRBD2. Germline CDR1 reads LGHNA; CDR2 reads YSLEER. V was pared by 1 base and J by 8 bases, with 8 bases of the junction left unmatched. The CDR3 has 16 residues. CDR3 protein: CASSQGASGSLYEQFF. DNA for the CDR3: TGCGCCAGCAGCCAAGGGGCTAGCGGGAGTTTATATGAGCAGTTCTTC.

This chain uses TRBV19 with TRBJ1-2; no reliable D call. Germline V gene data show CDR1 as LNHDA and CDR2 as SQIVND (reference sequence). The CDR3 contains 14 residues. V was clipped by 4 bases and J by 1 base, with 10 bases between them. Here the CDR3 DNA reads TGTGCCAGTAGTACAGGACGGGGTAACTATGGCTACACCTTC. Its protein product is CASSTGRGNYGYTF.

The J gene is TRBJ1-5, the V gene TRBV19; a weak D match, TRBD1 (6 bases). V lost 5 bases, J lost 2 bases, and 19 bases lay in between. This CDR3 spans 17 amino acids. The germline CDR1 and CDR2 sequences are LNHDA and SQIVND (reference sequence). The CDR3 is CASSYPGQRSRNQPQHF. For the CDR3, the DNA is TGTGCCAGTAGTTACCCAGGACAGAGGTCCCGCAATCAGCCCCAGCATTTT.

This chain joins TRBV7-3 and TRBJ2-1; 10 bases map to TRBD1. The V gene end was trimmed by 1 base and the J gene end by 10 bases; junction bases not matched to a gene: 13. Per the germline V gene, CDR1 is SGHTA and CDR2 is FQGTGA. The CDR3 is 17 residues long. The CDR3 region has the DNA TGTGCCAGCAGCTTAAGGTCCGCAGGACAGGGGGTCGGGGAGCAGTTCTTC. Translating it yields CASSLRSAGQGVGEQFF.

This clone appeared once. The rearrangement uses TRBV4-2 and TRBJ2-1, with 10 bases identical to TRBD2. Germline loops: CDR1 LGHNA, CDR2 YNFKEQ. V gave up 1 base and J gave up 5 bases; unmatched junction bases: 11. The CDR3 extends over 18 amino acids. CDR3 nucleotides: TGTGCCAGCAGCCAAGCCTCGAGGACTAGCGGCATTCACAATGAGCAGTTCTTC. Protein product: CASSQASRTSGIHNEQFF.

The sample holds a few counts of this clone. The genes are TRBV5-4 and TRBJ1-1; D not resolved. Germline V lookup: CDR1 SGHNT, CDR2 YYREEE (reference sequence). The CDR3 extends over 14 amino acids. The V end lost 2 bases, the J end lost 3 bases, and 11 bases lay between the germline ends. This CDR3 reads CASSFNLRDTEAFF. The CDR3 nucleotides are TGTGCCAGCAGCTTTAATCTGAGGGACACTGAAGCTTTCTTT.

The table lists this clone with a count of one. V gene TRBV5-6 combines with J gene TRBJ1-2, with TRBD1 matching over 7 bases. This CDR3 contains 15 residues. Germline CDR1 reads SGHDT; CDR2 reads YYEEEE. The J segment lost 4 bases and the V segment lost 4 bases, leaving 10 bases of the junction unmatched. CDR3 residues: CASSLGGDSSYGYTF. The CDR3 DNA reads TGTGCCAGCAGCCTGGGGGGGGACAGCTCCTATGGCTACACCTTC.

This chain connects TRBV5-6 to TRBJ2-7; 9 bases fit TRBD2. The CDR3 is 15 residues long. Trimming at V came to 4 bases and at J to 5 bases, leaving 10 bases not matched to a gene. The germline V gene encodes CDR1 SGHDT and CDR2 YYEEEE. Here the CDR3 reads CASSRNLAGFNEQYF. As DNA, the CDR3 is TGTGCCAGCAGCCGGAACCTAGCGGGATTTAACGAGCAGTACTTC.

This chain connects TRBV18 to TRBJ1-5, with 8 bases aligning to TRBD1. Germline-derived CDR1 and CDR2 are KGHSH and LQKENI. This CDR3 has 14 residues. V shed 6 bases, J shed 4 bases, and the junction held 5 bases outside the gene matches. CDR3 coding DNA: TGTGCCAGCTCTTCGGACAGGGTTAATCAGCCCCAGCATTTT. Protein sequence: CASSSDRVNQPQHF. The full variable domain, with the rest looked up from reference TRBV18 and TRBJ1-5, is NAGVMQNPRHLVRRRGQEARLRCSPMKGHSHVYWYRQLPEEGLKFMVYLQKENIIDESGMPKERFSAEFPKEGPSILRIQQVVRGDSAAYFCASSSDRVNQPQHFGDGTRLSIL.

The CDR3 coding sequence is TGTGCCAGCAGTCTAGGACAGTCGGGGTATGGCTACACCTTC. It translates to CASSLGQSGYGYTF. The chain carries TRBV27 and TRBJ1-2; D might be TRBD1 (6 bases). CDR3 length: 14 residues. The germline V gene encodes CDR1 MNHEY and CDR2 SMNVEV (reference sequence). Trimming took off 5 bases at V and 5 bases at J, with 15 bases between the two ends.

The chain is built from TRBV5-1 and TRBJ2-1, with D maybe TRBD1 (6 bases). CDR3 length: 11 residues. The V end lost 4 bases, the J end lost 10 bases, and 9 bases lay between the germline ends. The germline gives CDR1 SGHRS, CDR2 YFSETQ. The CDR3 here is CASSQRGEQFF. CDR3 DNA: TGCGCCAGCAGCCAAAGGGGGGAGCAGTTCTTC. The full variable domain, rest sourced from reference TRBV5-1 and TRBJ2-1, is KAGVTQTPRYLIKTRGQQVTLSCSPISGHRSVSWYQQTPGQGLQFLFEYFSETQRNKGNFPGRFSGRQFSNSRSEMNVSTLELGDSALYLCASSQRGEQFFGPGTRLTVL.

This clone was found a few times. The V call is TRBV29-1, the J call TRBJ1-2, with 8 bases fitting TRBD1. There are 12 residues in the CDR3. V trimming: 3 bases; J trimming: 5 bases; junction bases outside the gene matches: 2. Germline loops: CDR1 SQVTM, CDR2 ANQGSEA. This CDR3 reads CSVDNRGYGYTF. CDR3 coding DNA: TGCAGCGTTGACAACAGGGGGTATGGCTACACCTTC.

V gene TRBV5-1 combines with J gene TRBJ2-1; TRBD1 might be the D (5 bases). This CDR3 is 14 amino acids long. Per the germline V gene, CDR1 is SGHRS and CDR2 is YFSETQ. The V and J ends lost 0 bases and 4 bases respectively, with 8 bases between them. The CDR3 DNA reads as TGCGCCAGCAGCTTGGCCCGACAGTACAATGAGCAGTTCTTC. Translating gives CASSLARQYNEQFF.

Here the CDR3 reads CASRQAGGQGGTF. CDR3 DNA: TGTGCCAGCAGACAGGCGGGGGGACAGGGAGGCACCTTC. V usage is TRBV7-9 and J usage is TRBJ1-2; 9 bases match TRBD1. Trimming took 6 bases from V and 13 from J; bases not matched to a gene: 12. There are 13 residues in the CDR3. Germline values: CDR1 SEHNR, CDR2 FQNEAQ (reference sequence). The variable domain in full, completed from reference TRBV7-9 and TRBJ1-2, reads DTGVSQNPRHKITKRGQNVTFRCDPISEHNRLYWYRQTLGQGPEFLTYFQNEAQLEKSRLLSDRFSAERPKGSFSTLEIQRTEQGDSAMYLCASRQAGGQGGTFGSGTRLTVV.

The CDR3 bases are TGTGCCAGCTCTCCCAGACACCGGAACACTGAAGCTTTCTTT. Its translation is CASSPRHRNTEAFF. The chain recombines TRBV18 with TRBJ1-1; no clear D. The ends were cut back, 6 bases at V and 1 base at J, with 12 bases in the middle. CDR1 is KGHSH, CDR2 LQKENI, per germline. There are 14 residues in the CDR3.

This clone was observed a few times. The J gene is TRBJ2-7, the V gene TRBV7-2; 11 nucleotides match TRBD2. This CDR3 is built from 16 residues. CDR1 SGHTA and CDR2 FQGNSA come from the germline V gene. V was pared by 1 base and J by 3 bases, with 5 bases of the junction left unmatched. Written as DNA, the CDR3 is TGTGCCAGCAGCTTAGTCTCTAGCGGGGGGATCTACGAGCAGTACTTC. Residues: CASSLVSSGGIYEQYF.

This clone was seen only a few times. V gene TRBV4-2 combines with J gene TRBJ2-3; TRBD1 might be the D (5 bases). Germline V gives CDR1 LGHNA, CDR2 YNFKEQ. V was shortened by 1 base and J by 2 bases, with 13 bases between the two germline ends. The CDR3 is made up of 16 amino acids. The CDR3 bases are TGTGCCAGCAGCCAAGGTCGAGGCAGGGACACAGATACGCAGTATTTT. This codes for CASSQGRGRDTDTQYF.

The chain couples TRBV7-2 to TRBJ2-1; possibly TRBD2 for D (5 bases). V lost 7 bases and J lost 3, with 10 bases in between. CDR1 and CDR2 (germline): SGHTA, FQGNSA. The CDR3 sequence is 13 residues long. The CDR3 nucleotides are TGTGCCAGCACCTACGCGGGCTACAATGAGCAGTTCTTC. It specifies CASTYAGYNEQFF.

V usage is TRBV19 and J usage is TRBJ2-2; no definite D call. V was clipped by 7 bases and J by 0 bases, with 9 bases between them. The CDR3 length is 14 residues. Germline CDR1 and CDR2: LNHDA and SQIVND (reference sequence). CDR3 sequence reads: CASKEFANTGELFF. The CDR3, as DNA: TGTGCCAGTAAGGAGTTCGCGAACACCGGGGAGCTGTTTTTT.

A few counts support this clone. The rearrangement joins TRBV29-1 to TRBJ2-1; D may be TRBD1 (5 bases). Trimming removed 0 bases at V and 7 bases at J, with 16 bases between. The CDR3 length is 15 residues. Germline CDR1 SQVTM, CDR2 ANQGSEA. The CDR3 region is CSVEDPGLSINEQFF. The DNA for the CDR3 is TGCAGCGTTGAAGACCCAGGGCTAAGTATAAATGAGCAGTTCTTC.

The chain is built from TRBV18 and TRBJ1-1; 10 positions match TRBD1. The CDR3 runs 15 residues. J was trimmed by 5 bases and V by 1 base; bases with no gene match: 4. The germline V gene encodes CDR1 KGHSH and CDR2 LQKENI. DNA for the CDR3: TGTGCCAGCTCACCACGACAGGGGGCGGGAACTGAAGCTTTCTTT. It yields the protein CASSPRQGAGTEAFF.

The V and J genes are TRBV7-2 and TRBJ1-2, with D perhaps TRBD1 (5 bases). V gave up 1 base and J gave up 4 bases, with 10 bases separating them. CDR1 SGHTA and CDR2 FQGNSA come from the germline V gene. The CDR3 spans 14 residues. The CDR3 DNA follows: TGTGCCAGCAGCTTAGAGCAGGGAAGCTATGGCTACACCTTC. The encoded protein is CASSLEQGSYGYTF.

V is TRBV7-8 and J is TRBJ2-7; D is undetermined. Deletions cut 3 bases from V and 2 bases from J, with 8 bases between. The CDR3 covers 13 residues. The germline CDR1 and CDR2 sequences are SGHVS and FQNEAQ. The CDR3 nucleotides read TGTGCCAGCAGCTTTGACAAACCCTACGAGCAGTACTTC. Translating it yields CASSFDKPYEQYF.

This clone was seen only a few times. The chain has TRBV29-1 and TRBJ2-7; 8 nucleotides align to TRBD2. J gave up 4 bases and V 2 bases, and 10 bases lay outside the gene matches. This CDR3 region has 15 residues. Germline assignment: CDR1 SQVTM and CDR2 ANQGSEA. The CDR3 DNA follows: TGCAGCGTTGAAAGGCTAGCCGGCGGGAGGTACGAGCAGTACTTC. Its protein is CSVERLAGGRYEQYF.